This TCR beta chain was recorded in a study of cytomegalovirus exposure and HLA in healthy donors. Study summary: In a previous analysis, 117 million unique TCR beta sequences were found from some 200 million T cells.

The PCR employed 60 Vbeta primers together with 13 Jbeta primers. Sequencing used immunoSEQ multiplex PCR; TCRdb keeps in-frame clones, though not all of them. This sample has more than 95,000 clones, with around 60% found just once. As concerns this clone: Antigen specificity is unknown.

Study results and caveats: Most of the TCR beta V segments (in an earlier analysis) were productive either about 87% or about 30% of the time. In terms of immune exposure information, only CMV serostatus was available.

The CDR3 runs 15 residues. V dropped 2 bases and J dropped 0 bases, with 8 bases sitting between them. The germline V gene has CDR1 SGHNT and CDR2 YYREEE (reference sequence). The chain has TRBV5-4 and TRBJ2-2, with D maybe TRBD1 (6 bases). The sequence was collected from a man in his sixties in good health and CMV-seronegative. The material sequenced was PBMCs. Written as DNA, the CDR3 is TGTGCCAGCAGCTTAACAGGGCCGAACACCGGGGAGCTGTTTTTT. It yields the protein CASSLTGPNTGELFF.